The 10 T cell receptor beta chains in this list originate from one sample, sequenced in a study of identical twins. TCRdb used MiXCR to reprocess the 5' RACE reads, holding one entry per CDR3 protein. Seen here are 400,000 to 600,000 distinct CDR3 sequences, 20% to 25% observed once, and the top ten hold 0.45% to 0.5%. Another study also made use of these data, one on yellow fever vaccine responses in identical twins.

Input material: CD4+ T cells sorted from blood. The receptors stem from a woman between 18 and 29 years old in good health.

The CDR3 reads CASSAGQGREKLFF. The CDR3 DNA sequence: TGTGCCAGCAGTGCGGGACAGGGAAGGGAAAAACTGTTTTTT. The rearrangement uses TRBV12-3 or TRBV12-4 and TRBJ1-4; 9 bases line up with TRBD1. The length of the CDR3 is 14 residues. V was pared by 5 bases and J by 8 bases, with 6 bases of the junction left unmatched.

This clonotype was seen a few times. The V and J genes are TRBV6-5 and TRBJ2-7; D not resolved. The CDR3 is 16 residues long. From germline, CDR1 is MNHEY and CDR2 SVGAGI. Trimming shortened V by 0 bases and J by 0 bases, and 12 bases separated the two germline ends. CDR3 nucleotide sequence: TGTGCCAGCAGTTACTCGTTGGATACGAGCTCCTACGAGCAGTACGTC. It specifies CASSYSLDTSSYEQYV.

This chain joins TRBV7-3 and TRBJ2-5; D is perhaps TRBD1 or TRBD2 (5 bases each). The CDR3 runs to 15 residues. Germline V gene data show CDR1 as SGHTA and CDR2 as FQGTGA. Between the trimmed V and J ends, which lost 1 base and 2 bases, there was a span of 11 bases. CDR3 in amino acids: CASSLIPGPQETQYF. The CDR3 nucleotides read TGTGCCAGCAGCTTAATTCCGGGACCACAAGAGACCCAGTACTTC.

This clonotype was found a few times. The CDR3 here is CASRGRATRGGFWLAGGGEQFF. The CDR3 DNA reads TGTGCCAGCAGGGGAAGAGCTACAAGGGGTGGTTTCTGGCTAGCGGGAGGAGGTGAGCAGTTCTTC. The gene calls are TRBV21-1 and TRBJ2-1; the table's D gene call, TRBD2, was not cross checked with the DNA. TRBV21-1 has pseudogene status. The CDR3 is 22 amino acids.

This sequence joins TRBV5-5 and TRBJ1-4; D unresolved. Between the trimmed V and J ends, which lost 3 bases and 0 bases, there was a span of 3 bases. CDR1 and CDR2 from the germline V gene are SGHKS and YYEKEE (reference sequence). CDR3 length equals 13 residues. This CDR3 is CASSSATNEKLFF. The CDR3 DNA reads TGTGCCAGCAGCTCCGCAACTAATGAAAAACTGTTTTTT. The variable domain in full, with the rest retrieved from reference TRBV5-5 and TRBJ1-4, is DAGVTQSPTHLIKTRGQQVTLRCSPISGHKSVSWYQQVLGQGPQFIFQYYEKEERGRGNFPDRFSARQFPNYSSELNVNALLLGDSALYLCASSSATNEKLFFGSGTQLSVL.

This clonotype was counted between two and nine times. The chain carries TRBV6-5 and TRBJ2-2; no reliable D call. The CDR3 is made up of 18 amino acids. Trimming stripped 4 bases from V and 0 bases from J, with 18 bases between. In germline, CDR1 is MNHEY, CDR2 SVGAGI. The CDR3 bases are TGTGCCAGCAGTTCCTTGGCTCAAAAGGTCGCGAACACCGGGGAGCTGTTTTTT. Protein product: CASSSLAQKVANTGELFF.

The chain has TRBV20-1 and TRBJ1-2, with 8 bases matching TRBD1. J lost 4 bases, V lost 0 bases, and 4 bases had no gene match. From germline, CDR1 is DFQATT and CDR2 SNEGSKA (reference sequence). CDR3 length equals 14 residues. In DNA form, the CDR3 reads TGCAGTGCTAGAGATAGGGGACAGGCCTATGGCTACACCTTC. Translation gives CSARDRGQAYGYTF.

This clonotype has more than one count but fewer than ten. V and J are TRBV24-1 and TRBJ2-3, with D unresolved. The CDR3 runs to 13 residues. Trimming removed 1 base from V and 10 bases from J, with 11 bases in between. CDR1 KGHDR and CDR2 SFDVKD come from the germline V gene. The CDR3 loop is CATSDFKGSAQYF. Written as DNA, the CDR3 is TGTGCCACCAGTGATTTTAAGGGTTCTGCGCAGTATTTT.

This rearrangement joins TRBV6-5 to TRBJ2-2; no clear D gene. Trimming cost V 4 bases and J 5 bases, with 14 bases left between them. Germline CDR1 MNHEY, CDR2 SVGAGI. The CDR3 sequence is 15 residues long. This chain's CDR3 is CASSWVVRPTGELFF. CDR3 DNA: TGTGCCAGCAGTTGGGTGGTACGACCAACCGGGGAGCTGTTTTTT.

The chain employs TRBV10-3 and TRBJ1-1; TRBD1 might be the D (6 bases). Trimming took off 6 bases at V and 7 bases at J, with 15 bases between the two ends. This CDR3 has 13 residues. From germline, CDR1 is ENHRY and CDR2 SYGVKD. DNA for the CDR3: TGTGCCATCAGGGGGACCCGACAGGATGAAGCTTTCTTT. Translation gives CAIRGTRQDEAFF.